This T cell receptor beta chain is from a study of neurological immune-mediated disorders. Every sequencing run gave over 200 million TCR-beta sequences, taken from 15-18 subjects. TCRdb reprocessed the 5' RACE reads via MiXCR and lists one record per CDR3 protein. This sample has 25,000 to 30,000 distinct CDR3 sequences; 6.6% occur once, and the top ten carry roughly 10%. This clonotype was seen at least ten times. The antigen is undetermined. The unsorted libraries were prepared from 2 million PBMCs (stored at -80 C). The CDR3 totals 14 residues. Between the trimmed V and J ends, which lost 0 bases and 7 bases, there was a span of 12 bases. Germline V lookup: CDR1 DFQATT, CDR2 SNEGSKA (reference sequence). Study-wide results and limits: None of the CDR3 amino acid sequences found in expanded clones was shared across subjects. This suggests that the TCR-beta repertoires were private in all groups.

This chain links TRBV20-1 with TRBJ2-2, with unresolved D. Sequenced input: PBMCs. The TCR was taken from a woman between 50 and 59 years old in good health. The CDR3 nucleotides read TGCAGTGCTAGAGACCTTACCGTCGGCGGGGAGCTGTTTTTT. This gives the protein CSARDLTVGGELFF.